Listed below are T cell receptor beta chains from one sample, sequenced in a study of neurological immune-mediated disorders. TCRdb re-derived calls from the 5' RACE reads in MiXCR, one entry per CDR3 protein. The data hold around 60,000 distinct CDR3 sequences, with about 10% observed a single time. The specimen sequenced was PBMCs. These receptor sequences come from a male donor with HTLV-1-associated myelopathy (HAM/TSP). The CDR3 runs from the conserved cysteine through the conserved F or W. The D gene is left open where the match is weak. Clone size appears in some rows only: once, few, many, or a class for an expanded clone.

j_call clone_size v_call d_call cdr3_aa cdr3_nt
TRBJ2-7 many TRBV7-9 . CASSLALGYEQYF TGTGCCAGCAGCTTAGCGTTGGGCTACGAGCAGTACTTC
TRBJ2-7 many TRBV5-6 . CASSLVSYEQYF TGTGCCAGCAGCTTGGTGAGCTACGAGCAGTACTTC
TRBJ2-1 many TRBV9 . CASSAEFRANEQFF TGTGCCAGCAGCGCCGAATTTAGGGCGAATGAGCAGTTCTTC
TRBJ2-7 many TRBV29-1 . CSVEEKYEQYF TGCAGCGTTGAGGAGAAATACGAGCAGTACTTC
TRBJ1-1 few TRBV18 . CASSQSRDTEAFF TGTGCCAGCTCACAGTCCAGGGACACTGAAGCTTTCTTT
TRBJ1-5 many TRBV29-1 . CSVAEGFLGNQPQHF TGCAGCGTTGCGGAGGGGTTTTTGGGCAATCAGCCCCAGCATTTT
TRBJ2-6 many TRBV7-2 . CASSSTGIGANVLTF TGTGCCAGCAGCTCCACAGGGATCGGGGCCAACGTCCTGACTTTC
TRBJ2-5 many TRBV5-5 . CASSFSSRKEETQYF TGTGCCAGCAGCTTTTCCTCACGGAAAGAAGAGACCCAGTACTTC
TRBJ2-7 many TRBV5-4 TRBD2 CASSRPGLANYEQYF TGTGCCAGCAGCCGACCGGGACTAGCGAACTACGAGCAGTACTTC
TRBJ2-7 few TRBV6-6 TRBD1 CASRNRQGREQYF TGTGCCAGCAGAAATCGACAGGGGCGGGAGCAGTACTTC
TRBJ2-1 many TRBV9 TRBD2 CASSVGASGGAMNEQFF TGTGCCAGCAGCGTAGGGGCTAGCGGGGGGGCCATGAATGAGCAGTTCTTC
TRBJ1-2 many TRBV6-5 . CASSYSFVGENGYTF TGTGCCAGCAGTTACTCGTTTGTGGGGGAGAATGGCTACACCTTC
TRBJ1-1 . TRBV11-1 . CASRPLATVNTEAFF TGTGCCAGCAGACCCCTCGCTACGGTTAACACTGAAGCTTTCTTT
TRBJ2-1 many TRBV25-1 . CASKGGTYNEQFF TGTGCCAGCAAAGGAGGGACCTACAATGAGCAGTTCTTC
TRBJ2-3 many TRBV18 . CASSPERADTQYF TGTGCCAGCTCACCAGAGAGGGCAGATACGCAGTATTTT
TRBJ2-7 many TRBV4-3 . CASSQDLGRLKNF TGCGCCAGCAGCCAGGACTTAGGGAGGCTTAAGAACTTC
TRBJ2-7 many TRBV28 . CASSPPVSYEQYF TGTGCCAGCAGCCCCCCAGTTTCCTACGAGCAGTACTTC
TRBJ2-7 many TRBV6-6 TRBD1 CASSYPTGRNYEQYF TGTGCCAGCAGTTACCCGACAGGGCGCAACTACGAGCAGTACTTC
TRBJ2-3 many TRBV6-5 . CASSYTPLRGGAADTQYF TGTGCCAGCAGTTATACCCCGCTAAGAGGGGGGGCAGCAGATACGCAGTATTTT
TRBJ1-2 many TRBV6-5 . CASSYELGNGYTF TGTGCCAGCAGTTACGAGTTGGGGAATGGCTACACCTTC
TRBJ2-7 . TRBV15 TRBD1 CATSRGRTGAPYEQYF TGTGCCACCAGCAGAGGCCGGACAGGTGCACCCTACGAGCAGTACTTC
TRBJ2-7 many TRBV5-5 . CASSVGQRSSYEQYF TGTGCCAGCAGCGTCGGACAGAGGAGCTCCTACGAGCAGTACTTC
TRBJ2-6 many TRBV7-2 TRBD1 CASSLETRGPNVLTF TGTGCCAGCAGCTTAGAAACCAGGGGGCCCAACGTCCTGACTTTC
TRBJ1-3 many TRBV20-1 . CSARGARSGNTIYF TGCAGTGCTAGAGGGGCCCGCTCTGGAAACACCATATATTTT
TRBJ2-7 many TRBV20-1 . CSARIFGASSYEQYF TGCAGTGCTAGAATTTTCGGGGCTAGCTCCTACGAGCAGTACTTC
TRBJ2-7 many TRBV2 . CASSGTASSYEQYF TGTGCCAGCAGTGGGACGGCGAGCTCCTACGAGCAGTACTTC
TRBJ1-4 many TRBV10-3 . CAISEAFNEKLFF TGTGCCATCAGTGAGGCGTTTAATGAAAAACTGTTTTTT
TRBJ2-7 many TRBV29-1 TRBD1 CSVKAGQGVYEQYF TGCAGCGTTAAGGCGGGACAGGGGGTCTACGAGCAGTACTTC
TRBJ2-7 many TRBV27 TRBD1 CASRPGQVTYEQYF TGTGCCAGCAGACCGGGACAGGTAACCTACGAGCAGTACTTC
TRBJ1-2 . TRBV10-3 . CAFSVPASRDGYTF TGTGCCTTCAGTGTACCAGCTTCTCGGGATGGCTACACCTTC
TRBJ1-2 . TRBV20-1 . CSARPTTNYGYTF TGCAGTGCTAGACCAACTACTAACTATGGCTACACCTTC
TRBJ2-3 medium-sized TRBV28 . CASSFQSTDTQYF TGTGCCAGCAGTTTTCAGAGCACAGATACGCAGTATTTT